Sequencing of this TCR beta chain was carried out in a study of blood T cell repertoires in COVID-19. Overall study: COVID-19 samples collected from the United States, Italy and Spain covered acute and convalescent phases. Sources were T cells, B-cell-depleted T cells, or PBMCs; the material itself was cDNA or gDNA.

Original analysis: It was from reference gene primer amplification that nucleated cell counts were estimated. The protocol was immunoSEQ multiplex PCR, while the TCRdb copy is restricted to in-frame clones and leaves out a portion. The D gene and trimming were derived from the DNA, and the V and J assignments and clone size from that table. This sample yields approximately 200,000 clones, of which approximately 91% are seen a single time; approximately 2.3% belongs to the top ten. This CDR3 region has 15 residues. Looked up from germline, CDR1 is LNHDA and CDR2 is SQIVND (reference sequence). Trimming cost V 8 bases and J 9 bases; bases outside gene matches: 13.

The rearrangement uses TRBV19 and TRBJ2-1; 10 bases fit TRBD1. Sequenced sample: peripheral blood. This TCR was sampled from an older man with active or convalescent COVID-19. The CDR3, as DNA: TGTGCCAGTTACACTAGAGGGACAGGGGTGGGTGAGCAGTTCTTC. It specifies CASYTRGTGVGEQFF.